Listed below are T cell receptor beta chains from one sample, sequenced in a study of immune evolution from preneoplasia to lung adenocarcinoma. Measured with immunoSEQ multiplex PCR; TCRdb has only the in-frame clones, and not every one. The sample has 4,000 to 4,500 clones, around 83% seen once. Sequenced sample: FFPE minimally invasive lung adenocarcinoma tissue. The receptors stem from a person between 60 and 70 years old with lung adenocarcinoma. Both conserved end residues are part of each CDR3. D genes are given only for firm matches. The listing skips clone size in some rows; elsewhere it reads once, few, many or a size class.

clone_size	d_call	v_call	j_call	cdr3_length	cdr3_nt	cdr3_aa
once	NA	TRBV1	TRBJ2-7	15	TGCACCAGCAGCCAGGGTGACAGGGTAACCTACGAGCAGTACTTC	CTSSQGDRVTYEQYF
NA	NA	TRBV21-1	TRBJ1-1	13	TGTGCCAGCAGCTACAGGGGGCTTGCTGAAGCTTTCTTT	CASSYRGLAEAFF
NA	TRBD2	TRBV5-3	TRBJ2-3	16	TGTGCCAGAAGCTTGGTTCCTGCGGGAGGCCTAGATACGCAGTATTTT	CARSLVPAGGLDTQYF
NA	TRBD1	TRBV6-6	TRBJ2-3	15	TGTGCCAGCAGTTCCGGGACAGGGGACACAGATACGCAGTATTTT	CASSSGTGDTDTQYF
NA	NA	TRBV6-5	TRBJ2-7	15	TGTGCCAGCAGCCAAGAGGCCAGGAACACCTACGAGCAGTACTTC	CASSQEARNTYEQYF
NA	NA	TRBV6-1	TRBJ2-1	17	TGTGCCAGCAGTGAAATGGCCCTTAGCGGGACAGGGCACGAGCAGTTCTTC	CASSEMALSGTGHEQFF
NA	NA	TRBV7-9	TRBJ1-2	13	TGTGCCAGCAGCTTAGAGAACAGGGATGGCTACACCTTC	CASSLENRDGYTF
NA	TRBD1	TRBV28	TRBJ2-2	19	TGTGCCAGCAGTCAAACCGGGACAGCGCTACATGCGAACACCGGGGAGCTGTTTTTT	CASSQTGTALHANTGELFF
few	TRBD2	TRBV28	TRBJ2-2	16	TGTGCCAGCAGCCTCGGACTAGCGGGAAACACCGGGGAGCTGTTTTTT	CASSLGLAGNTGELFF
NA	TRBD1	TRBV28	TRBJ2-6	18	TGTGCCAGCAGTGCGCCGGGACAGGGAGCCACTGGGGCCAACGTCCTGACTTTC	CASSAPGQGATGANVLTF
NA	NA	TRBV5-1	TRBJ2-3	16	TGCGCCAGCAGCTCAGGTACGGGACTCAACACAGATACGCAGTATTTT	CASSSGTGLNTDTQYF
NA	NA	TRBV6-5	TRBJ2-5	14	TGTGCCAGCAGCCTCTTCGGGACTGAAGAGACCCAGTACTTC	CASSLFGTEETQYF
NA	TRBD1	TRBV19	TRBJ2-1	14	TGTGCCAGTAGTTCGCAGGGGGATTACAATGAGCAGTTCTTC	CASSSQGDYNEQFF
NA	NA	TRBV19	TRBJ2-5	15	TGTGCCAGTAGTGAGACAGGACGGATGCTAGAGACCCAGTACTTC	CASSETGRMLETQYF
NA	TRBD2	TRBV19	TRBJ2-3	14	TGTGCCAGTTCCGGGACTAGCGGCACAGATACGCAGTATTTT	CASSGTSGTDTQYF
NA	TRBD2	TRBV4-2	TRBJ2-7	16	TGTGCCAGCAGCCAAGATGGGACTAGCGGCTCCTACGAGCAGTACTTC	CASSQDGTSGSYEQYF
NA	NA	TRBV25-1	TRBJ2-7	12	TGTGCCAGCAGTGATTCCGGAGACGAGCAGTACTTC	CASSDSGDEQYF
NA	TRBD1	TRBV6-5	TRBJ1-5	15	TGTGCCAGCAGTCTGACAGGGGCCGTCAATCAGCCCCAGCATTTT	CASSLTGAVNQPQHF
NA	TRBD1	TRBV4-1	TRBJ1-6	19	TGCGCCAGCAGCCAAGATAGGACAGGGGGACAGGAGGAGAATTCACCCCTCCACTTT	CASSQDRTGGQEENSPLHF
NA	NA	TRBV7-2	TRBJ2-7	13	TGTGCCAGCAGCTTAGCTTCTAACTCCGAGCAGTACTTC	CASSLASNSEQYF
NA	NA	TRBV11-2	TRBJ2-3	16	TGTGCCAGCAGCTCCCCGACAGGCTTTAGCACAGATACGCAGTATTTT	CASSSPTGFSTDTQYF
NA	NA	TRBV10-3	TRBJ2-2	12	TGTGCCATCAGTTACGGCACCGGGGAGCTGTTTTTT	CAISYGTGELFF
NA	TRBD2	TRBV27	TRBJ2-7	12	TGTGCCAGTGGACTAGCAGACTACGAGCAGTACTTC	CASGLADYEQYF
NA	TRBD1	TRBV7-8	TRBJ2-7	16	TGTGCCAGCATCCCTCGGACAGGGGGCAGCTCCTACGAGCAGTACTTC	CASIPRTGGSSYEQYF
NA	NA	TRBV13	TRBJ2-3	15	TGTGCCAGCAGCTTAAAGGGCATCAGCACAGATACGCAGTATTTT	CASSLKGISTDTQYF
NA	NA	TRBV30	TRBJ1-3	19	TGTGCCTGGAGTGTATCGGGCGGGGAGACTGTTAACTCTGGAAACACCATATATTTT	CAWSVSGGETVNSGNTIYF
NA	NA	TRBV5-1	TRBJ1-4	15	TGCGCCAGCAGTCCTCGGAGTGGGGGGGGTGAAAAACTGTTTTTT	CASSPRSGGGEKLFF
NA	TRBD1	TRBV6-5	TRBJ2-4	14	TGTGCCAGCAGTGGCCGGGACAGGGGAAACATTCAGTACTTC	CASSGRDRGNIQYF
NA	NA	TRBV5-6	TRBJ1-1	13	TGTGCCAGCAGTCGGGGTAGGTACACTGAAGCTTTCTTT	CASSRGRYTEAFF
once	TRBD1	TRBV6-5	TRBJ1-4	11	TGTGCCAGCACTTTAGACAGGGCACTGTTTTTT	CASTLDRALFF
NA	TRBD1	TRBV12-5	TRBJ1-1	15	TGTGCTAGTGGTCCGCTAGACAGGGGGTACACTGAAGCTTTCTTT	CASGPLDRGYTEAFF
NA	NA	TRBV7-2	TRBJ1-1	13	TGTGCCAGCAGCTTTTTAATGAACACTGAAGCTTTCTTT	CASSFLMNTEAFF
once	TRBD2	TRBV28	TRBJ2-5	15	TGTGCCAGCAGCCGCCGACTAGCGGGAGTAGAGACCCAGTACTTC	CASSRRLAGVETQYF
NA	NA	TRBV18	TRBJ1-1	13	TGTGCCAGCTCACCACCCTGGGACACTGAAGCTTTCTTT	CASSPPWDTEAFF
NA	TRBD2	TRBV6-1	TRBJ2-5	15	TGTGCCAGCAGTGAAGCGCGGGGGGCTCAAGAGACCCAGTACTTC	CASSEARGAQETQYF
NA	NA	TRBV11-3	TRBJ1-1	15	TGTGCCAGCAGCTTAGATCTAGTAGGGAACACTGAAGCTTTCTTT	CASSLDLVGNTEAFF
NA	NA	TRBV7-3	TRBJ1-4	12	TGTGCCAGCACAGGAAGAAGTGAAAAACTGTTTTTT	CASTGRSEKLFF
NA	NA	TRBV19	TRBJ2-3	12	TGTGCCAGTTCCCCTAGCACAGATACGCAGTATTTT	CASSPSTDTQYF
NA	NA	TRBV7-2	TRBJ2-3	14	TGTGCCAGCAGCATTAGCGCCTCCACAGATACGCAGTATTTT	CASSISASTDTQYF
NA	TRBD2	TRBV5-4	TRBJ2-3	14	TGTGCCAGCAGTGATACGAGCGGGATGGGTACGCAGTATTTT	CASSDTSGMGTQYF
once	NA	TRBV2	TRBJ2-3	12	TGTGCCACAGGGCCGAACACAAATACGCAGTATTTT	CATGPNTNTQYF
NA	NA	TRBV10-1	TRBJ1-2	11	TGCGCCAAAAAGGGGGGCCTGGGCTACACCTTC	CAKKGGLGYTF
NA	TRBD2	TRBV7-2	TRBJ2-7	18	TGTGCCAGCAGCTTCGTCGGGTCCTTTAGCGGGAGTCGCTACGAGCAGTACTTC	CASSFVGSFSGSRYEQYF
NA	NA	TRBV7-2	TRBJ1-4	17	TGTGCCAGCAGCCCCCTCCCCCTAGGACTAACTAATGAAAAACTGTTTTTT	CASSPLPLGLTNEKLFF
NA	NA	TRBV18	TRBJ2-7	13	TGTGCCAGCTCACCCCGGGGAGGCTACGAGCAGTACTTC	CASSPRGGYEQYF
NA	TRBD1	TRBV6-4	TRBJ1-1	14	TGTGCCAGCAGTGCCGGGACAGGGGGCACTGAAGCTTTCTTT	CASSAGTGGTEAFF
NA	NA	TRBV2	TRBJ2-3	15	TGTGCCAGCAGTTCGACTACCTCTTTCACAGATACGCAGTATTTT	CASSSTTSFTDTQYF
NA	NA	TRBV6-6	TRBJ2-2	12	TGTGCCAGCAGCTATAGGGCCGGGGAGCTGTTTTTT	CASSYRAGELFF
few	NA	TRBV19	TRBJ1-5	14	TGTGCCAGTAGCCCGGGCCTGCGATATCAGCCCCAGCATTTT	CASSPGLRYQPQHF
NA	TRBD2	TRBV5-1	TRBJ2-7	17	TGCGCCAGCAGCTTGACAGGGCAACTAGCGGGCACCTACGAGCAGTACTTC	CASSLTGQLAGTYEQYF